The rows below give T cell receptor beta chains drawn from one sample of a study of blood T cell repertoires in COVID-19. TCRdb's table, derived via immunoSEQ multiplex PCR, lists solely in-frame clones and lacks some. The sample consists of about 110,000 clones, over 75% of them appearing once. The sample comprised peripheral blood. The receptors originated from a woman in her 70s with acute or convalescent COVID-19. CDR3s include the opening cysteine and the closing phenylalanine or tryptophan. A D gene is named only where the DNA matches it firmly. The size field is filled for only some rows; it gives once, few, many or a size class.

V	length	J	D	size	CDR3	DNA
TRBV14	12	TRBJ1-1	NA	NA	CASSHRGAGAFF	TGTGCCAGCAGCCATCGTGGGGCAGGAGCTTTCTTT
TRBV10-3	17	TRBJ1-3	TRBD1	NA	CAISESTGATSGNTIYF	TGTGCCATCAGTGAGTCGACAGGGGCCACGTCTGGAAACACCATATATTTT
TRBV7-3	14	TRBJ1-2	NA	NA	CASRTIRSNYGYTF	TGTGCCAGCAGAACCATTAGATCTAACTATGGCTACACCTTC
TRBV29-1	13	TRBJ1-1	NA	NA	CSVGRGGNTEAFF	TGCAGCGTTGGTCGTGGAGGTAACACTGAAGCTTTCTTT
TRBV3-1/TRBV3-2	17	TRBJ1-6	TRBD1	once	CASSLPSTGVNNSPLHF	TGTGCCAGCAGCCTACCCTCGACAGGGGTAAATAATTCACCCCTCCACTTT
TRBV28	17	TRBJ1-4	TRBD1	NA	CASSLWGQTESNEKLFF	TGTGCCAGCAGTTTATGGGGACAGACAGAATCGAATGAAAAACTGTTTTTT
TRBV5-1	14	TRBJ2-1	TRBD2	NA	CASSLPDLAGEQFF	TGCGCCAGCAGCTTACCGGATCTAGCGGGAGAGCAGTTCTTC
TRBV9	13	TRBJ2-2	NA	NA	CASSVDGSGELFF	TGTGCCAGCAGCGTTGACGGGTCCGGGGAGCTGTTTTTT
TRBV9	13	TRBJ2-3	NA	NA	CASSDRVTDTQYF	TGTGCCAGCAGCGACAGGGTGACAGATACGCAGTATTTT
TRBV28	11	TRBJ2-3	NA	NA	CASTGIDTQYF	TGTGCCAGCACAGGGATAGATACGCAGTATTTT
TRBV2	15	TRBJ2-1	TRBD2	NA	CASSGGGAFRNEQFF	TGTGCCAGCAGTGGCGGGGGGGCCTTCCGAAATGAGCAGTTCTTC
TRBV29-1	16	TRBJ2-3	TRBD2	NA	CSARGSLAASTDTQYF	TGCAGCGCACGGGGGTCCCTAGCGGCTAGCACAGATACGCAGTATTTT
TRBV15	14	TRBJ2-5	TRBD1	NA	CATEGGTGMETQYF	TGTGCCACAGAAGGTGGGACAGGGATGGAGACCCAGTACTTC
TRBV5-1	15	TRBJ2-5	TRBD2	NA	CASTWSGGEQETQYF	TGCGCCAGCACCTGGAGCGGGGGCGAACAAGAGACCCAGTACTTC
TRBV6-5	15	TRBJ1-2	TRBD1	NA	CASSYSGTGGYGYTF	TGTGCCAGCAGTTACTCAGGGACAGGGGGCTATGGCTACACCTTC
TRBV29-1	13	TRBJ1-1	NA	NA	CSVVPLQGPEAFF	TGCAGCGTTGTACCCTTACAGGGTCCTGAAGCTTTCTTT
TRBV28	12	TRBJ2-2	NA	NA	CASSSVIGELFF	TGTGCCAGCAGCTCCGTAATCGGGGAGCTGTTTTTT
TRBV20-1	13	TRBJ2-7	NA	NA	CSASSSGTYEQYF	TGCAGTGCTAGTTCATCCGGGACCTACGAGCAGTACTTC
TRBV4-3	15	TRBJ1-2	NA	NA	CASSQVQPGGYGYTF	TGCGCCAGCAGCCAAGTACAGCCGGGGGGCTATGGCTACACCTTC
TRBV7-9	15	TRBJ1-1	NA	NA	CASSLGQGTNTEAFF	TGTGCCAGCAGCTTGGGGCAGGGGACGAACACTGAAGCTTTCTTT
TRBV27	15	TRBJ1-1	TRBD1	NA	CASRSGQATNTEAFF	TGTGCCAGCAGATCGGGACAGGCCACGAACACTGAAGCTTTCTTT
TRBV6-5	15	TRBJ1-5	TRBD1	NA	CASSSTTGRHQPQHF	TGTGCCAGCAGTTCCACGACAGGGAGGCATCAGCCCCAGCATTTT
TRBV7-9	11	TRBJ1-6	NA	few	CASSLYGPLHF	TGTGCCAGCAGCTTATACGGACCCCTCCACTTT
TRBV5-1	12	TRBJ2-3	NA	NA	CASSLESYTQYF	TGCGCCAGCAGCTTGGAATCCTATACGCAGTATTTT